Each of the 15 T cell receptor beta chains below was sequenced from the same sample in a study of T-cell memory formation after mild COVID-19. TCRdb redid the calling of the 5' RACE reads with MiXCR, one entry per CDR3 protein. Counted here are approximately 290,000 distinct CDR3 sequences, more than 15% occurring once; the ten biggest clones make up roughly 23%. Specimen: PBMCs or a T cell subset sorted from them (not recorded which). The receptors come from a man younger than 35 who had mild COVID-19 (a few samples of this study predate the infection). Cell type and time point are not known.

This clonotype was recorded a few times. This chain connects TRBV7-2 to TRBJ2-1; 7 bases line up with TRBD2. Per the germline V gene, CDR1 is SGHTA and CDR2 is FQGNSA. The CDR3 runs to 15 residues. J gave up 2 bases and V 6 bases, and 7 bases lay outside the gene matches. The CDR3 sequence: CASSGTGTTYNEQFF. The DNA for the CDR3 is TGTGCCAGCAGTGGGACCGGGACTACCTACAATGAGCAGTTCTTC.

The chain combines TRBV30 with TRBJ2-2, with D tentatively TRBD1 (5 bases). Per the germline V gene, CDR1 is GTSNPN and CDR2 is SVGIG (reference sequence). The CDR3 has 14 residues. CDR3 DNA sequence: TGTGCACCCTCGGACACCTTTTACACCGGGGAGCTGTTTTTT. The encoded protein is CAPSDTFYTGELFF.

This clonotype occurred a few times. This chain connects TRBV11-2 to TRBJ1-2; a weak D match, TRBD1 (6 bases). The V and J ends lost 6 bases and 4 bases respectively, with 18 bases between them. Looked up from germline, CDR1 is SGHAT and CDR2 is FQNNGV. The CDR3 length is 15 residues. CDR3: CASRRLSRGGYGYTF. As DNA, the CDR3 is TGTGCCAGCAGACGACTCTCCAGGGGTGGCTATGGCTACACCTTC.

The chain uses TRBV6-2 or TRBV6-3 and TRBJ1-2; D is perhaps TRBD1 (5 bases). Germline-derived CDR1 and CDR2 are MNHEY and SVGEGT. The length of the CDR3 is 12 residues. The V end lost 5 bases, the J end lost 5 bases, and 9 bases lay between the germline ends. The CDR3: CASSQTVYGYTF. For the CDR3, the DNA is TGTGCCAGCAGTCAGACAGTGTATGGCTACACCTTC.

This clonotype was counted a few times. V is TRBV7-9 and J is TRBJ1-6, with D tentatively TRBD1 (6 bases). The germline V gene has CDR1 SEHNR and CDR2 FQNEAQ (reference sequence). The CDR3 contains 14 residues. Trimming pared 5 bases from V and 6 bases from J, leaving 11 bases between. The CDR3 protein is CASSLGQLNSPLHF. Here the CDR3 DNA reads TGTGCCAGCAGCCTAGGACAGCTTAATTCACCCCTCCACTTT. Drawing the rest from reference TRBV7-9 and TRBJ1-6, the complete variable domain is DTGVSQNPRHKITKRGQNVTFRCDPISEHNRLYWYRQTLGQGPEFLTYFQNEAQLEKSRLLSDRFSAERPKGSFSTLEIQRTEQGDSAMYLCASSLGQLNSPLHFGNGTRLTVT.

This chain links TRBV18 with TRBJ1-5, with 7 bases matching TRBD1. Germline CDR1 and CDR2: KGHSH and LQKENI. Trimming removed 5 bases from V and 1 base from J; junction bases left unmatched: 2. CDR3 length: 14 amino acids. CDR3 bases: TGTGCCAGCTCAGGGACAGAAAGCAATCAGCCCCAGCATTTT. This encodes CASSGTESNQPQHF.

The CDR3 DNA follows: TGTGCCAGCAGTGGGGACTTTACCTACGAGCAGTACGTC. Residues: CASSGDFTYEQYV. The chain uses TRBV28 and TRBJ2-7; TRBD2 might be the D (6 bases). Trimming cost V 5 bases and J 2 bases, with 10 bases left between them. CDR3 length: 13 amino acids. The V gene's germline CDR1 is MDHEN and CDR2 SYDVKM.

Many counts were recorded for this clonotype. The genes are TRBV11-2 and TRBJ2-1; tentative D call: TRBD2 (5 bases). CDR3 length: 14 residues. V was trimmed by 4 bases and J by 3 bases, leaving 10 bases between them. CDR1 is SGHAT and CDR2 is FQNNGV in the germline V gene. The CDR3 loop reads CASSSSGIYNEQFF. Written as DNA, the CDR3 is TGTGCCAGCAGCTCTTCCGGGATCTACAATGAGCAGTTCTTC.

This clonotype was counted a few times. J is TRBJ2-1 and V is TRBV6-5; 10 bases agree with TRBD2. The junction had 3 bases not matched to a gene; V was cut back by 3 bases and J by 4 bases. Germline V gene lookup returns CDR1 MNHEY and CDR2 SVGAGI. The CDR3 is made up of 15 amino acids. The CDR3 DNA reads TGTGCCAGCAGTTATACTAGCGGGGTTTACAATGAGCAGTTCTTC. This gives the protein CASSYTSGVYNEQFF.

This clonotype was observed a handful of times. The gene calls are TRBV5-1 and TRBJ1-6; D is undetermined. There are 14 residues in the CDR3. V lost 4 bases, J lost 7 bases, and 12 bases lay in between. Germline-derived CDR1 and CDR2 are SGHRS and YFSETQ. CDR3 region: CASSAVDANSPLHF. The CDR3 coding sequence is TGCGCCAGCAGCGCCGTAGACGCGAATTCACCCCTCCACTTT.

This clonotype was counted ten times or more. V and J are TRBV10-3 and TRBJ2-3; 12 nucleotides match TRBD2. Germline values: CDR1 ENHRY, CDR2 SYGVKD. The CDR3 contains 16 residues. The trim removed 6 bases at V and 8 bases at J, leaving 12 bases unmatched. CDR3 nucleotides: TGTGCCATCAGCGGGACTAGCGGGTTATCAGGGGGTACGCAGTATTTT. Its translation: CAISGTSGLSGGTQYF.

Regarding this clonotype: A much larger clone lies one base from this, so it may be a read error. The chain has TRBV2 and TRBJ2-1, with TRBD1 matching over 7 bases. Germline assignment: CDR1 SNHLY and CDR2 FYNNEI. This CDR3 comprises 14 residues. Losses at the gene ends were 7 bases for V and 2 bases for J; bases not matched to a gene: 5. The CDR3 here is CASTGDSTYNEQFF. The CDR3 bases are TGTGCCAGCACTGGGGACAGCACCTACAATGAGCAGTTCTTC.

The chain combines TRBV4-2 with TRBJ1-2; 7 nucleotides line up with TRBD1. Looked up from germline, CDR1 is LGHNA and CDR2 is YNFKEQ. Trimming removed 0 bases from V and 6 bases from J; junction bases left unmatched: 4. This CDR3 is 14 amino acids long. The DNA for the CDR3 is TGTGCCAGCAGCCAAGATTACAGGGGCCATGGCTACACCTTC. Protein: CASSQDYRGHGYTF.

This clonotype was counted between two and nine times. V and J are TRBV20-1 and TRBJ2-2; maybe TRBD2 (5 bases). The CDR3 loop spans 16 amino acids. The V and J ends lost 0 bases and 5 bases respectively, with 16 bases between them. Germline V gene data show CDR1 as DFQATT and CDR2 as SNEGSKA (reference sequence). CDR3 amino acids: CSARDPREGLTGELFF. DNA of the CDR3: TGCAGTGCTAGAGATCCGAGGGAAGGACTTACCGGGGAGCTGTTTTTT.

The genes are TRBV4-3 and TRBJ1-5; D may be TRBD1 (5 bases). Trimming took off 1 base at V and 0 bases at J, with 13 bases between the two ends. Germline V gene data show CDR1 as LGHNA and CDR2 as YSLEER. The CDR3 loop spans 17 amino acids. CDR3 sequence: CASSQGVGLHSNQPQHF. The CDR3 DNA reads as TGCGCCAGCAGCCAAGGTGTGGGGCTACATAGCAATCAGCCCCAGCATTTT.